This is a list of T cell receptor beta chains from one sample in a study of CD8 T cells in Susac syndrome. TCRdb processed the immunoSEQ multiplex PCR reads anew with MiXCR; each CDR3 protein has one entry. The sample yields about 180,000 distinct CDR3 sequences, 90% to 95% seen once. Sequencing was carried out using CD4+ T cells from PBMCs. These receptors were taken from a human donor with Susac syndrome. The CDR3 runs from the conserved cysteine through the conserved F or W. Size tells how often a clone was seen (once, few, many) or the class of an expanded clone, and some rows leave it out.

j_call v_call clone_size cdr3_aa
TRBJ2-3 TRBV10-3 - CAIRIATQRDTQYF
TRBJ2-5 TRBV5-6 - CASSLWGSPGTQYF
TRBJ1-1 TRBV29-1 once CSVEDPMMGAAFF
TRBJ1-6 TRBV7-2 - CASSSGTGVYPPLHF
TRBJ1-1 TRBV15 - CATSRGVKNTEAFF
TRBJ2-3 TRBV12-3/TRBV12-4 - CASSARQGWEDTQYF
TRBJ2-4 TRBV11-2 - CASSLRATKNIQYF
TRBJ1-2 TRBV6-5 - CASSYSVGYGYTF
TRBJ1-4 TRBV19 - CASGHRATNEKLFF
TRBJ2-5 TRBV2 - CASRHTGSGETQYF
TRBJ2-3 TRBV20-1 - CSARETSATQYF
TRBJ2-3 TRBV7-2 - CASSWDRATDTQYF
TRBJ2-7 TRBV20-1 - CSATNPGQGKNEQYF
TRBJ2-1 TRBV29-1 - CSVEAGTSGGDEQFF
TRBJ1-2 TRBV7-8 few CASSLGDNYGYTF
TRBJ2-7 TRBV14 - CASSQRESYEQYF
TRBJ1-1 TRBV20-1 once CSARDGKRIGVSTEAFF
TRBJ2-1 TRBV7-2 - CASSLETSGGAEQFF
TRBJ1-1 TRBV4-3 - CASSQDLYLKNTEAFF
TRBJ2-3 TRBV5-4 - CASSIGTEADTQYF
TRBJ1-2 TRBV27 few CASRSYGYTF
TRBJ2-7 TRBV29-1 - CSVEGSDSSYEQYF
TRBJ1-1 TRBV7-6 once CASSPGLGGGMNTEAFF
TRBJ1-1 TRBV6-5 - CASWGTEAFF
TRBJ1-6 TRBV12-3/TRBV12-4 - CASSPRAGDNSPLHF
TRBJ1-5 TRBV7-2 - CASSSEGRGQPQHF
TRBJ1-6 TRBV3-1 - CASSPTGNSPLHF
TRBJ2-7 TRBV12-3/TRBV12-4 - CASRTGGGTYEQYF
TRBJ2-1 TRBV29-1 - CSVALGVRNEQFF
TRBJ2-4 TRBV6-5 - CASNYGTSGGYIQYF
TRBJ1-5 TRBV2 - CASSMNSNQPQHF
TRBJ2-5 TRBV12-3/TRBV12-4 - CASSSQTRGGETQYF
TRBJ2-3 TRBV6-1 - CATHKGLGHTDTQYF
TRBJ1-1 TRBV3-1 - CASSSRQFRAFF
TRBJ2-5 TRBV29-1 - CSVLGIQETQYF
TRBJ1-2 TRBV20-1 - CSASGDRGLGGYTF
TRBJ1-6 TRBV20-1 - CSARSDRINSPLHF
TRBJ1-2 TRBV7-9 - CASSLDYEDGYTF
TRBJ1-2 TRBV11-2 - CASSLGRTASSYTF
TRBJ1-2 TRBV7-6 - CASSHGQSYGYTF
TRBJ1-2 TRBV4-2 - CASSPIGGGQEGYTF
TRBJ2-6 TRBV7-9 - CASSTSGANVLTF
TRBJ1-2 TRBV20-1 - CSAPGAGGSTNGGYTF
TRBJ2-7 TRBV18 - CASSPPTSAPPAF
TRBJ1-4 TRBV20-1 - CSARDGTSEKLFF
TRBJ1-2 TRBV20-1 - CSVEHQQGFYGYTF